Below, 31 T cell receptor beta chains from the same sample are listed, as sequenced in a study of blood T cell repertoires in COVID-19. Only in-frame clones appear in the TCRdb table, and some are missing; sequencing was by immunoSEQ multiplex PCR. In the table there are about 200,000 clones, around 84% of which are singletons. The source material was peripheral blood. The receptor source for this set is a human donor in a cohort sampled during active COVID-19.

The chain joins TRBV10-1 to TRBJ2-7, with a weak D call TRBD2 (6 bases). The CDR3 extends over 15 amino acids. V lost 0 bases, J lost 0 bases, and 9 bases lay in between. Germline V gene lookup returns CDR1 WNHNN and CDR2 SYGVQD (reference sequence). CDR3 in amino acids: CASSESRGPSYEQYF. The CDR3 DNA sequence: TGCGCCAGCAGTGAGTCGCGGGGACCCTCCTACGAGCAGTACTTC.

This chain connects TRBV6-2 or TRBV6-3 to TRBJ1-5; D is unclear. There are 12 residues in the CDR3. Germline values: CDR1 MNHEY, CDR2 SVGEGT. Trimming shortened V by 2 bases and J by 9 bases, and 8 bases separated the two germline ends. CDR3 nucleotide sequence: TGTGCCAGCAGTTACCCGACACGGCCCCAGCATTTT. Protein product: CASSYPTRPQHF.

This chain joins TRBV5-1 and TRBJ2-5; possible D gene TRBD2, 6 bases. The CDR3 is made up of 14 amino acids. CDR1 is SGHRS, CDR2 YFSETQ, per germline. V lost 0 bases and J lost 2, with 8 bases in between. The CDR3 loop reads CASSLVGGQETQYF. In nucleotides, the CDR3 is TGCGCCAGCAGCTTGGTGGGGGGTCAAGAGACCCAGTACTTC.

The chain carries TRBV7-2 and TRBJ2-4; D is perhaps TRBD2 (5 bases). CDR3 size: 14 residues. Germline V lookup: CDR1 SGHTA, CDR2 FQGNSA. With 5 bases removed from V and 5 bases from J, the gap between germline ends came to 13 bases. The CDR3 spells CASSPTREENIQYF. CDR3 coding DNA: TGTGCCAGCAGCCCTACTAGAGAGGAAAACATTCAGTACTTC.

This clone has just a few counts. The V and J genes are TRBV6-1 and TRBJ2-7, with unresolved D. There are 14 residues in the CDR3. The germline V and J ends were trimmed by 1 base and 0 bases, with 7 bases remaining between them. Germline V lookup: CDR1 MNHNS, CDR2 SASEGT. The CDR3, as DNA: TGTGCCAGCAGTGAAGATGTCCGCTCCTACGAGCAGTACTTC. Protein: CASSEDVRSYEQYF.

The gene calls are TRBV15 and TRBJ2-3; possible D gene TRBD1, 5 bases. Between the trimmed V and J ends, which lost 0 bases and 6 bases, there was a span of 13 bases. In germline, CDR1 is LNHNV, CDR2 YYDKDF (reference sequence). The CDR3 covers 15 residues. CDR3 bases: TGTGCCACCAGCAGAGAAACAGGAAACCGGGATACGCAGTATTTT. Translating it yields CATSRETGNRDTQYF.

CDR3 nucleotides: TGTGCCACCAGCAGAGTGACTAGCGGAGAAGAGACCCAGTACTTC. Encoded protein: CATSRVTSGEETQYF. The V gene is TRBV15, the J gene TRBJ2-5, with 9 bases lining up with TRBD2. The trim removed 1 base at V and 3 bases at J, leaving 3 bases unmatched. The CDR3 is 15 residues long. Per the germline V gene, CDR1 is LNHNV and CDR2 is YYDKDF (reference sequence).

The chain recombines TRBV5-1 with TRBJ2-2; possible D gene TRBD1, 5 bases. Germline V gene data show CDR1 as SGHRS and CDR2 as YFSETQ. The CDR3 has 16 residues. Trimming stripped 0 bases from V and 0 bases from J, with 9 bases between. CDR3 in amino acids: CASSLGGFTNTGELFF. Written as DNA, the CDR3 is TGCGCCAGCAGCTTGGGGGGCTTCACGAACACCGGGGAGCTGTTTTTT.

This clone appeared a few times. The V call is TRBV7-9, the J call TRBJ2-2; D unresolved. The CDR3 covers 12 residues. From germline, CDR1 is SEHNR and CDR2 FQNEAQ (reference sequence). V lost 4 bases and J 4 bases, leaving 4 bases between the germline ends. The CDR3 DNA sequence: TGTGCCAGCAGCTCCTCCACCGGGGAGCTGTTTTTT. It translates to CASSSSTGELFF.

The CDR3 DNA reads TGTGCCTCCGCAGCAAGCGGGAGGTCCAGGTCAGGAGATACGCAGTATTTT. Its translation: CASAASGRSRSGDTQYF. V gene TRBV2 combines with J gene TRBJ2-3; TRBD2 matches at 9 bases. This CDR3 region has 17 residues. The ends lost 11 bases at V and 5 bases at J; junction bases unmatched: 20. Germline CDR1 is SNHLY and CDR2 is FYNNEI.

The chain carries TRBV10-3 and TRBJ2-5, with 8 bases identical to TRBD2. The CDR3 contains 15 residues. Germline-derived CDR1 and CDR2 are ENHRY and SYGVKD. V lost 10 bases, J lost 2 bases, and 12 bases stayed unmatched. The CDR3 sequence is CATLAGGRGQETQYF. The CDR3 nucleotides read TGTGCCACCCTGGCGGGAGGCCGGGGGCAAGAGACCCAGTACTTC.

The rearrangement uses TRBV4-1 and TRBJ2-5; 7 nucleotides align to TRBD2. Germline V gene lookup returns CDR1 MGHRA and CDR2 YSYEKL. The CDR3 has 16 amino acids. The trim removed 4 bases at V and 2 bases at J, leaving 10 bases unmatched. CDR3: CASSPGLAVGQETQYF. The CDR3 DNA is TGCGCCAGCAGCCCCGGCCTAGCGGTTGGACAAGAGACCCAGTACTTC.

V gene TRBV7-2 combines with J gene TRBJ2-2, with a tentative D call TRBD1 (6 bases). The ends were cut back, 3 bases at V and 4 bases at J, with 12 bases in the middle. The CDR3 loop spans 15 amino acids. Germline assignment: CDR1 SGHTA and CDR2 FQGNSA. CDR3 protein: CASSFTGHSTGELFF. CDR3 coding DNA: TGTGCCAGCAGCTTCACGGGACACTCCACCGGGGAGCTGTTTTTT. The whole variable domain, remainder taken from reference TRBV7-2 and TRBJ2-2, is GAGVSQSPSNKVTEKGKDVELRCDPISGHTALYWYRQSLGQGLEFLIYFQGNSAPDKSGLPSDRFSAERTGGSVSTLTIQRTQQEDSAVYLCASSFTGHSTGELFFGEGSRLTVL.

This clone was seen a single time. V is TRBV7-9 and J is TRBJ1-1; 9 bases align to TRBD1. Germline V gene sequence: CDR1 SEHNR, CDR2 FQNEAQ (reference sequence). Trimming at V came to 6 bases and at J to 4 bases, leaving 6 bases not matched to a gene. This CDR3 region has 14 residues. The CDR3, as DNA: TGTGCCAGCAGGGGGACAGGGTCAAGCACTGAAGCTTTCTTT. Its translation is CASRGTGSSTEAFF.

This clone has a handful of counts. The rearrangement links TRBV10-2 to TRBJ2-1, with TRBD2 matching over 8 bases. Germline assignment: CDR1 WSHSY and CDR2 SAAADI. The CDR3 length is 16 residues. V lost 2 bases, J lost 0 bases, and 3 bases stayed unmatched. CDR3 DNA sequence: TGCGCCAGCAGTGAGGCTAGCGGGTACTCCTACAATGAGCAGTTCTTC. Residues: CASSEASGYSYNEQFF.

CDR3 residues: CASSLKQLNTEAFF. In DNA form, the CDR3 reads TGTGCCAGCAGCTTAAAACAGCTGAACACTGAAGCTTTCTTT. This chain uses TRBV7-9 with TRBJ1-1; D is ambiguous. Trimming took 2 bases from V and 0 from J, leaving 7 bases between them. The length of the CDR3 is 14 residues. Germline V gives CDR1 SEHNR, CDR2 FQNEAQ (reference sequence).

V is TRBV13 and J is TRBJ2-2; a weak D match, TRBD2 (6 bases). Germline V gives CDR1 PRHDT, CDR2 FYEKMQ (reference sequence). This CDR3 has 15 residues. Trimming took off 5 bases at V and 3 bases at J, with 13 bases between the two ends. CDR3: CASSPHGGYTGELFF. The CDR3 nucleotides read TGTGCCAGCAGCCCTCATGGGGGGTACACCGGGGAGCTGTTTTTT.

The chain links TRBV7-2 to TRBJ2-7; TRBD1 aligns across 10 bases. Germline lookup yields CDR1 SGHTA and CDR2 FQGNSA. This CDR3 has 15 amino acids. Trimming removed 5 bases from V and 2 bases from J; junction bases left unmatched: 6. The CDR3 sequence is CASSRAGTGAYEQYF. The DNA of the CDR3 is TGTGCCAGCAGCCGGGCCGGGACAGGGGCCTACGAGCAGTACTTC.

This clone appeared a few times. The CDR3 DNA sequence: TGCGCCAGCAGCCAAGATCACTTATACGAGCAGTACTTC. It codes for CASSQDHLYEQYF. This chain connects TRBV4-1 to TRBJ2-7; D gene uncertain. Germline CDR1 reads MGHRA; CDR2 reads YSYEKL. With 0 bases removed from V and 4 bases from J, the gap between germline ends came to 7 bases. The CDR3 runs 13 residues.

This clone has just one count. This sequence joins TRBV7-2 and TRBJ1-2, with 8 bases fitting TRBD1. In germline, CDR1 is SGHTA, CDR2 FQGNSA. CDR3 size: 14 residues. V gave up 4 bases and J gave up 8 bases; unmatched junction bases: 9. CDR3 sequence reads: CASSSYRGETGYTF. The CDR3 DNA reads TGTGCCAGCAGCTCGTACAGGGGGGAGACGGGCTACACCTTC. Drawing the rest from reference TRBV7-2 and TRBJ1-2, the complete variable domain is GAGVSQSPSNKVTEKGKDVELRCDPISGHTALYWYRQSLGQGLEFLIYFQGNSAPDKSGLPSDRFSAERTGGSVSTLTIQRTQQEDSAVYLCASSSYRGETGYTFGSGTRLTVV.

The gene calls are TRBV28 and TRBJ2-7; maybe TRBD2 (5 bases). Trimming stripped 3 bases from V and 1 base from J, with 13 bases between. Germline CDR1 MDHEN, CDR2 SYDVKM. This CDR3 has 15 residues. The CDR3 loop is CASSFLTTGSYEQYF. CDR3 bases: TGTGCCAGCAGTTTCTTGACAACGGGGTCCTACGAGCAGTACTTC.

This chain joins TRBV18 and TRBJ2-7; 7 nucleotides align to TRBD2. The CDR3 totals 15 residues. From germline, CDR1 is KGHSH and CDR2 LQKENI. J was trimmed by 4 bases and V by 2 bases; bases with no gene match: 8. The CDR3 DNA reads as TGTGCCAGCTCACCAGGCGCTAGCGGACGTTACGAGCAGTACTTC. The encoded protein is CASSPGASGRYEQYF.

The rearrangement joins TRBV19 to TRBJ1-1; D gene ambiguous. The CDR3 contains 15 residues. The germline V gene encodes CDR1 LNHDA and CDR2 SQIVND (reference sequence). V lost 3 bases to trimming and J lost 1 base, with 12 bases between them. CDR3 bases: TGTGCCAGTAGTATCTTACGTGGTAGGAACACTGAAGCTTTCTTT. Protein sequence: CASSILRGRNTEAFF. Full variable domain (outside the CDR3, taken from reference TRBV19 and TRBJ1-1): DGGITQSPKYLFRKEGQNVTLSCEQNLNHDAMYWYRQDPGQGLRLIYYSQIVNDFQKGDIAEGYSVSREKKESFPLTVTSAQKNPTAFYLCASSILRGRNTEAFFGQGTRLTVV.

This clone was seen just once. J is TRBJ2-7 and V is TRBV4-1; possibly TRBD1 for D (5 bases). The germline V gene encodes CDR1 MGHRA and CDR2 YSYEKL. The length of the CDR3 is 14 residues. The germline V and J ends were trimmed by 3 bases and 0 bases, with 9 bases remaining between them. CDR3 in amino acids: CASSQEDSSYEQYF. The CDR3 DNA sequence: TGCGCCAGCAGCCAGGAAGACAGCTCCTACGAGCAGTACTTC.

With regard to this clone: The same CDR3 arises from other DNA sequences in this sample as well. The CDR3 loop reads CASSITGNNSPLHF. The CDR3 DNA reads as TGTGCCAGTAGTATAACAGGGAATAATTCACCCCTCCACTTT. The chain uses TRBV19 and TRBJ1-6, with TRBD1 as a possible D gene (6 bases). Between the trimmed V and J ends, which lost 2 bases and 5 bases, there was a span of 7 bases. Germline V gives CDR1 LNHDA, CDR2 SQIVND (reference sequence). The CDR3 spans 14 residues. The full variable domain, its missing parts supplied by reference TRBV19 and TRBJ1-6, is DGGITQSPKYLFRKEGQNVTLSCEQNLNHDAMYWYRQDPGQGLRLIYYSQIVNDFQKGDIAEGYSVSREKKESFPLTVTSAQKNPTAFYLCASSITGNNSPLHFGNGTRLTVT.

CDR3 nucleotides: TGTGCCAGCAGCTCATCCCCTAGCGGGCGCAATGAGCAGTTCTTC. Protein product: CASSSSPSGRNEQFF. The genes are TRBV7-2 and TRBJ2-1; 8 bases line up with TRBD2. CDR1 is SGHTA and CDR2 is FQGNSA in the germline V gene. The ends lost 4 bases at V and 6 bases at J; junction bases unmatched: 8. This CDR3 spans 15 amino acids.

J is TRBJ2-5 and V is TRBV10-3, with D possibly TRBD2 on 5 matching bases. The CDR3 extends over 14 amino acids. Looked up from germline, CDR1 is ENHRY and CDR2 is SYGVKD. Trimming took 4 bases from V and 1 from J, leaving 10 bases between them. The CDR3 is CAISGPRGQETQYF. The CDR3, as DNA: TGTGCCATCAGTGGGCCCCGGGGCCAAGAGACCCAGTACTTC.

V usage is TRBV24-1 and J usage is TRBJ1-5, with 7 bases that match TRBD1. CDR1 KGHDR and CDR2 SFDVKD come from the germline V gene. The length of the CDR3 is 16 residues. V was pared by 4 bases and J by 0 bases, with 5 bases of the junction left unmatched. CDR3 DNA: TGTGCCACCAGTGACTCTGGACAGGTTAGCAATCAGCCCCAGCATTTT. Translating gives CATSDSGQVSNQPQHF.

The chain joins TRBV30 to TRBJ1-2, with D unresolved. CDR3 length: 11 residues. With 4 bases removed from V and 5 bases from J, the gap between germline ends came to 8 bases. CDR1 and CDR2 (germline): GTSNPN, SVGIG (reference sequence). CDR3 loop: CAWIQTYGYTF. The CDR3 nucleotides are TGTGCCTGGATCCAGACATATGGCTACACCTTC.

The V call is TRBV24-1, the J call TRBJ2-7, with a tentative D call TRBD1 (5 bases). The germline gives CDR1 KGHDR, CDR2 SFDVKD. The CDR3 runs 16 residues. V was pared by 2 bases and J by 2 bases, with 15 bases between. CDR3 sequence reads: CATSDYPGPLTYEQYF. The CDR3 nucleotides read TGTGCCACCAGTGATTACCCAGGGCCCCTAACCTACGAGCAGTACTTC.

This clone was seen at least ten times. In nucleotides, the CDR3 is TGTGCCAGCAGCCTCGGGACTTCTAAAAGGGGGGAGCTGTTTTTT. It encodes CASSLGTSKRGELFF. The rearrangement links TRBV13 to TRBJ2-2; weak D call: TRBD2 (6 bases). In germline, CDR1 is PRHDT, CDR2 FYEKMQ (reference sequence). CDR3 length: 15 amino acids. V gave up 5 bases and J gave up 8 bases, with 18 bases separating them.